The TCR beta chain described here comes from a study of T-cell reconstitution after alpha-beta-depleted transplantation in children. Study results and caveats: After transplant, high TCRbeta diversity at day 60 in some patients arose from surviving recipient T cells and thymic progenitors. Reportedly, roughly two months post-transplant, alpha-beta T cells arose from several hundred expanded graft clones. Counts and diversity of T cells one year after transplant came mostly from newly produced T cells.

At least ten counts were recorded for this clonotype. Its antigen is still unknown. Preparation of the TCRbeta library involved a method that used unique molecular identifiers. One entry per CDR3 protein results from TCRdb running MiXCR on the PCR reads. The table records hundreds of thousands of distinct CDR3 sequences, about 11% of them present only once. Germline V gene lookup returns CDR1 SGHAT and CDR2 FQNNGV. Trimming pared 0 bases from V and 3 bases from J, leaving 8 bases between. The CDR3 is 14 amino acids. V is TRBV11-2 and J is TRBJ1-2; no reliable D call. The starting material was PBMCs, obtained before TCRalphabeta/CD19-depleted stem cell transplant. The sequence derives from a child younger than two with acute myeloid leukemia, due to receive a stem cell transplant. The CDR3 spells CASSLDLGYYGYTF. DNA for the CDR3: TGTGCCAGCAGCTTAGATCTCGGCTACTATGGCTACACCTTC.